The subject of this entry is one T cell receptor (beta chain). This clone was observed once. There is no known antigen for this receptor. The input lacks base qualities; no much larger clone sits a single base away. Trimming at the junction amounts to 2 bases on V and 8 bases on J, and the germline ends lie 24 bases apart. CDR1 SNHLY and CDR2 FYNNEI are derived from the germline V gene. The CDR3 numbers 17 residues from cysteine through phenylalanine. Only CDR3 DNA is held: 51 bases, read in frame from base 1. The data were obtained in a study of PD-L1 blockade in urothelial cancer (dated by TCRdb to between 2016 and 2019). Regarding the study in general: Therapy was started in the mid-2010s for all patients, and atezolizumab 1,200 mg was administered intravenously every 3 weeks. About 90% of the roughly 29 patients were identified as males with urothelial cancer of bladder origin, and a prior smoking history was reported by 18 of 29 patients. An ECOG performance status of 0 or 1 was recorded for the patients, and 0 to 3 prior chemotherapy regimens had been received by the patients. Blood samples were analyzed at 3 weeks after treatment start (second dose) and at 6 weeks after treatment start. A median of approximately 140,000 T cells and roughly 80,000 unique TCRs was obtained from blood samples, and a median clonality of roughly 0.074 was observed. An exploratory multi-omic analysis was conducted of the somatic, immune and clinical correlates of response to PD-L1 blockade with atezolizumab in urothelial cancer. Pretreatment tumor samples and matched peripheral blood, collected serially before and after atezolizumab treatment, underwent TCR sequencing. Progression-free survival longer than 6 months counted as durable clinical benefit, and TCR features were additionally tested against both progression-free and overall survival. In the same patients, pretreatment tumors underwent whole exome sequencing and RNA sequencing in addition to TCR sequencing. Roughly 10 patients achieved durable clinical benefit and about 19 did not. Approximately 30 patients had pretreatment blood TCR-seq, roughly 25 had at least one posttreatment blood collection, and roughly 25 had tumor TCR-seq. The paper as a whole reports these results and caveats: Patients with durable benefit showed greater expansion of tumor-associated TCR clones in peripheral blood 3 weeks after starting treatment (n = 22, p = 0.022). Small sample size (n of about 30) and many exploratory analyses mean the results are intended to be hypothesis-generating. Improved progression-free and overall survival was found to be associated with pretreatment peripheral blood TCR clonality below the median.

The cohort comprised 30 or so patients with locally advanced or metastatic urothelial carcinoma treated at Memorial Sloan Kettering on a trial protocol. Peripheral blood mononuclear cells were collected pretreatment and during treatment, with between 1 and 8 total time points per patient. The Qiagen DNeasy Blood extraction kit was used to purify genomic DNA from total PBMCs and from tumor samples. PBMCs were collected pretreatment and during treatment, and were isolated and stored as previously described. Each PCR received spiked-in synthetic TCR analog templates so that absolute template abundance could be estimated from read counts. TCRbeta CDR3 regions were amplified from genomic DNA with bias-controlled V and J gene primers using the immunoSEQ assay. Sequencing of rearranged TCRbeta segments was performed at approximately 20X coverage. On the study's bioinformatics: Sequencing errors were corrected by clustering and CDR3s were annotated against IMGT to assign V, D and J genes. Out-of-frame and stop-codon sequences were excluded, and only productive TCRbeta rearrangements were used in downstream analyses. To compute clonality, Shannon entropy was normalized by the log of the number of unique productive sequences and then subtracted from one. Fisher's exact test with Benjamini-Hochberg correction, at a threshold of adjusted p below 0.01, was used to find clones that differed between time points or between blood and tumor. Sourced from immuneACCESS, this table was stored by TCRdb with only in-frame sequences that have V and J called. A share of the clones is absent; for the studies checked, an unresolved V gene accounts for under half, and the remainder has no known explanation. V and J calls and clone size follow that table, whereas D and trimming were derived from the DNA. Here the sample has around 80,000 clones; about nine tenths occur a single time. Clones ranked in the top ten supply roughly 5.2% of the sample.

The rearranged segments are TRBV2 and TRBJ1-2, and perhaps TRBD1 as D gene, on 5 matching bases. The source is a woman aged 65 to 85 with urothelial cancer. The sample was PBMCs, taken around atezolizumab (anti-PD-L1) treatment. The CDR3 sequence is CASSERQGSSIGGGYTF. The DNA sequence is TGTGCCAGCAGTGAACGCCAGGGCTCCTCGATTGGCGGAGGCTACACCTTC.